This paragraph reports one TCR beta chain. In Seattle, patients joined the study during active infection and were tracked longitudinally. Repertoires were generated with immunoSEQ multiplex PCR, while TCRdb's copy carries only in-frame clones and drops some. The table has 300,000 to 400,000 clones, 80% to 90% seen once. This sample is drawn from a study of blood T cell repertoires in COVID-19. At the level of the study: The cDNA or gDNA used as material had been derived from T cells, B-cell-depleted T cells, or PBMCs.

Trimming pared 8 bases from V and 0 bases from J, leaving 14 bases between. The germline V gene has CDR1 MNHEY and CDR2 SMNVEV (reference sequence). This CDR3 is built from 15 residues. The sample consisted of peripheral blood. The TCR originated in a woman aged 45-60 years with COVID-19, enrolled during active disease. The gene calls are TRBV27 and TRBJ1-5, with no clear D. The CDR3 nucleotides read TGTGCCAGCTCTGCACAGCATTATAGCAATCAGCCCCAGCATTTT. Protein product: CASSAQHYSNQPQHF.